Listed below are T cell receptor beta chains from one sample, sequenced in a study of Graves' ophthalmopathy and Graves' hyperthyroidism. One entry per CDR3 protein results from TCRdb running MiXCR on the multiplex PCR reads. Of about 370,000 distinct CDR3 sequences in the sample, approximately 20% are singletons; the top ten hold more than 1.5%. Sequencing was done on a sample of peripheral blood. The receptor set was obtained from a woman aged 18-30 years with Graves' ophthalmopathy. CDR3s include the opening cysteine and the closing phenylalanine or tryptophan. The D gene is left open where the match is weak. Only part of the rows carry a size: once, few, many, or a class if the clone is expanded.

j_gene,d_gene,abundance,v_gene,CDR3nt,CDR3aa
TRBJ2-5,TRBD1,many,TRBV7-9,TGTGCCAGCAGCCGACGACAGGGTCTCGGGGAAGAGACCCAGTACTTC,CASSRRQGLGEETQYF
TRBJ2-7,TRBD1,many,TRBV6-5,TGTGCCAGCAGTTACCTGGGGACAGCCTCCTACGAGCAGTACTTC,CASSYLGTASYEQYF
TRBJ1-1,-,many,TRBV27,TGTGCCAGCAGTTCCAACCGGGACGGCCGAGGATGTTTCTTT,CASSSNRDGRGCFF
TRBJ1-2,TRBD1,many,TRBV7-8,TGTGCCAGCAGCACAGGGGAACGCTATGGCTACACCTTC,CASSTGERYGYTF
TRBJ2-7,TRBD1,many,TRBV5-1,TGCGCCAGCAGCTTTCTTGCGACAGGGGACCCCTACGAGCAGTACTTC,CASSFLATGDPYEQYF
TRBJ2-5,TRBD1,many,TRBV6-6,TGTGCCAGCAGGCCACCGGGACAGGGGGCGAAAGAGACCCAGTACTTC,CASRPPGQGAKETQYF
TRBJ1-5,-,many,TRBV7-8,TGTGCCAGCAGCTTAGAACTTTCGAGGCCCCAGCATTTT,CASSLELSRPQHF
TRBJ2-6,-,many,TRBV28,TGTGCCAGCAGTTTACGGTGGATACTTGACTCTGGGGCCAACGTCCTGACTTTC,CASSLRWILDSGANVLTF
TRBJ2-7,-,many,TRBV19,TGTGCCAGTAGTATCCGGGGCCCGCCCGGCGAGCAGTACTTC,CASSIRGPPGEQYF
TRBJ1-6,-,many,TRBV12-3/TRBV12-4,TGTGCCAGCAGGCCCGGGCGCGGCGGCTCACCCCTCCACTTT,CASRPGRGGSPLHF
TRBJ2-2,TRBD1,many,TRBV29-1,TGCAGCGCGAGGGGACAGACTAACACCGGGGAGCTGTTTTTT,CSARGQTNTGELFF
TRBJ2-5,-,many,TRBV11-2,TGTGCCAGCAGCTTATCCCCCCTAAAAGAGACCCAGTACTTC,CASSLSPLKETQYF
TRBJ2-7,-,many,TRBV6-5,TGTGCCAGCAGTTACTACACCGAGCAGTACTTC,CASSYYTEQYF
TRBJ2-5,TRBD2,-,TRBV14,TGTGCCAGCAGCCAAGAACCGAGCGGGAGGGAAGAGACCCAGTACTTC,CASSQEPSGREETQYF
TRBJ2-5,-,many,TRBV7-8,TGTGCCAGCAGCTCAAACAGGGAGAGTATTTTCCAAGAGACCCAGTACTTC,CASSSNRESIFQETQYF
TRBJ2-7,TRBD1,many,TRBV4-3,TGCGCCAGCAGCCCGAGGGACAGGGCTAACGAGCAGTACTTC,CASSPRDRANEQYF
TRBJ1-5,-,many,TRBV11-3,TGTGCCAGCAGCCCCTTGGGGAGGGGTAGGATGAATCAGCCCCAGCATTTT,CASSPLGRGRMNQPQHF
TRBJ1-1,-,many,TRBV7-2,TGTGCCAGCAGCGCGGGGGGGGGGAGCACTGAAGCTTTCTTT,CASSAGGGSTEAFF
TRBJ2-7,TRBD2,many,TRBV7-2,TGTGCCAGCAGCTTAGCTACGGGAGGGGGGTACGAGCAGTACTTC,CASSLATGGGYEQYF
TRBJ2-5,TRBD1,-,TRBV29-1,TGCAGCGTCCGGACAGGGGGCCGGGAGACCCAGTACTTC,CSVRTGGRETQYF
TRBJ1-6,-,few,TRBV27,TGTGCCAGCAGTCCGCTGGCTTCCTATAATTCACCCCTCCACTTT,CASSPLASYNSPLHF
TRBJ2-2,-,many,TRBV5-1,TGCGCCAGCAGCCCTGGACGGTACAACACCGGGGAGCTGTTTTTT,CASSPGRYNTGELFF
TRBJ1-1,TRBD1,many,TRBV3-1,TGTGCCAGCAGCCACAGGGGGGAAGCTTTCTTT,CASSHRGEAFF
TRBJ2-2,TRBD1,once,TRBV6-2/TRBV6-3,TGTGCCAGCAGTCTGACAGGGGGCGGATGGACCGGGGAGCTGTTTTTT,CASSLTGGGWTGELFF
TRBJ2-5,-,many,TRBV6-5,TGTGCCAGCAGTTATGGGTTGGCGAAGACCCAGTACTTC,CASSYGLAKTQYF
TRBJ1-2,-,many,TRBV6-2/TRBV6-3,TGTGCCAGCAGTTATTTGGGGACGGAATATGGCTACACCTTC,CASSYLGTEYGYTF
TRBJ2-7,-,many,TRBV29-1,TGCAGCGTTGAGTCAGGGGAACCCTACGAGCAGTACTTC,CSVESGEPYEQYF
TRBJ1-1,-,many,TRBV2,TGTGCCAGCAGTGAACAGGGACCTTCGGGGGAAGCTTTCTTT,CASSEQGPSGEAFF
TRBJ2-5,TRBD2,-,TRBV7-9,TGTGCCAGCAGCTCCGGACTAGCGGGGTCAGAGACCCAGTACTTC,CASSSGLAGSETQYF
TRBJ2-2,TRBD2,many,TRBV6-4,TGTGCCAGCAGAGGAATGGGGCTAGCGGGAGCTACCGGGGAGCTGTTTTTT,CASRGMGLAGATGELFF
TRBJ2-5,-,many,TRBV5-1,TGCGCCAGCAGCTCCCGGGACGCCTCCCAAGAGACCCAGTACTTC,CASSSRDASQETQYF
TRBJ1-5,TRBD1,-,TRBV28,TGTGCCAGCAGTGCCGGGACAGGGAAAAGTCAGCCCCAGCATTTT,CASSAGTGKSQPQHF
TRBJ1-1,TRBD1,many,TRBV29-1,TGCAGCGTGGCCGGGACAGCCATGAACACTGAAGCTTTCTTT,CSVAGTAMNTEAFF
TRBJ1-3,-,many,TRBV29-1,TGCAGCGTTGAAGTAAAGAGGGCTGGAAACACCATATATTTT,CSVEVKRAGNTIYF
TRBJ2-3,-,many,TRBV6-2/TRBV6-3,TGTGCCAGCAGGGGGGAGGGGGGAGAGACAGATACGCAGTATTTT,CASRGEGGETDTQYF
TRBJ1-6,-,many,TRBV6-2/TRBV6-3,TGTGCCAGCAGTGCCCAGGTTCCCGTTTTGACACCCCTCCACTTT,CASSAQVPVLTPLHF
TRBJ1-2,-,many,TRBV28,TGTGCCAGCAGTTTTGGCCAGGTCTATGGCTACACCTTC,CASSFGQVYGYTF
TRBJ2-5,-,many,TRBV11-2,TGTGCCTGCAGCCGAAGGGTCAACCAAGAGACCCAGTACTTC,CACSRRVNQETQYF
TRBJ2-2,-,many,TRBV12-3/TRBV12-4,TGTGCCAGCAGTTTGGGTCTATGGCTCCTGGCCGGGGAGCTGTTTTTT,CASSLGLWLLAGELFF
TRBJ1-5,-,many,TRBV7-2,TGTGCCAGCAGCTTAGGCTCAGGGATTGCAAATCAGCCCCAGCATTTT,CASSLGSGIANQPQHF
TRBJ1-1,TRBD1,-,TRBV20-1,TGCAGTGCTAGAGACAGGGGGCGTGGAGCTTTCTTT,CSARDRGRGAFF
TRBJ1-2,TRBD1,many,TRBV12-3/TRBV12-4,TGTGCCAGCAGCTTAACGGACAGGTCGAACTATGGCTACACCTTC,CASSLTDRSNYGYTF
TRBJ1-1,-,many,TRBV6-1,TGTGCCAGCAGTAGTTCCAGGGCGATAAACACTGAAGCTTTCTTT,CASSSSRAINTEAFF
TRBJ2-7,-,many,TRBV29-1,TGCAGCGTTGAGGGTCCGAAATCCTACGAGCAGTACTTC,CSVEGPKSYEQYF
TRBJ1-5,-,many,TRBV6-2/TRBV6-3,TGTGCCAGCACCCCTATGGCGGGGGGAAGCAATCAGCCCCAGCATTTT,CASTPMAGGSNQPQHF
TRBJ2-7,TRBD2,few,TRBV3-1,TGTGCCAGCAGTTCCGGAGTAGCGGGAGCCTACGAGCAGTACTTC,CASSSGVAGAYEQYF
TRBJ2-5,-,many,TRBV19,TGTGCCAGTAGTATCTCACTCACCAAGGAAGAGACCCAGTACTTC,CASSISLTKEETQYF
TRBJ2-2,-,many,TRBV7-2,TGTGCCAGCAGCTCAGACAACTCCGGGGAGCTGTTTTTT,CASSSDNSGELFF
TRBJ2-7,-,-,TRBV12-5,TGTGCTAGTGGTTTGGCCGATAGCCCTCGGCAGTACTTC,CASGLADSPRQYF
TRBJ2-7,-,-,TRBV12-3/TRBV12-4,TGTGCCAGCAGTTTCGGGCCGAATGACGAGCAGTACTTC,CASSFGPNDEQYF
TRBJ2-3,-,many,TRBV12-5,TGTGCTAGTGGGGTCGGGGGCACAGATACGCAGTATTTT,CASGVGGTDTQYF
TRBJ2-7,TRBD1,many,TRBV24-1,TGTGCCACCAGTGATTTGCACAGGGGAAGAGTCTACGAGCAGTACTTC,CATSDLHRGRVYEQYF